This T cell receptor beta chain was sequenced in a study of regulatory T cells in long-lasting Graves disease. Arm-PCR with iRepertoire HTBI primers amplified the CDR3 regions for these TCR beta libraries. TCRdb independently ran MiXCR on the multiplex PCR reads; one entry per CDR3 protein. The table includes about 450,000 distinct CDR3 sequences, 13% to 15% detected once. In regard to this clonotype: As yet, its antigen is unknown.

Notes on the study in general: TCR diversity in persistent Graves' patients was below that of newly diagnosed ones. Persistent cases favored TRBV28, TRBJ1-2 and TRBJ2-5.

The CDR3 has 16 amino acids. Per the germline V gene, CDR1 is MGHRA and CDR2 is YSYEKL. V was pared by 2 bases and J by 0 bases, with 11 bases between. As to time point: newly diagnosed GD, antithyroid drugs for less than 3 months. Extracted RNA from PBMCs served as the source of the TCR library. The data were also submitted as part of a second study, on T cells in Graves' hyperthyroidism and ophthalmopathy.

The TCR comes from a woman in her forties or fifties with Graves disease. The chain combines TRBV4-1 with TRBJ2-1; either TRBD1 or TRBD2 may supply D (6 bases each). The sequencing used peripheral blood mononuclear cells (PBMCs), collected at new diagnosis, from a patient treated with antithyroid drugs. CDR3: CASSQRGGSSYNEQFF. CDR3 DNA sequence: TGCGCCAGCAGCCAACGAGGGGGGAGCTCCTACAATGAGCAGTTCTTC.